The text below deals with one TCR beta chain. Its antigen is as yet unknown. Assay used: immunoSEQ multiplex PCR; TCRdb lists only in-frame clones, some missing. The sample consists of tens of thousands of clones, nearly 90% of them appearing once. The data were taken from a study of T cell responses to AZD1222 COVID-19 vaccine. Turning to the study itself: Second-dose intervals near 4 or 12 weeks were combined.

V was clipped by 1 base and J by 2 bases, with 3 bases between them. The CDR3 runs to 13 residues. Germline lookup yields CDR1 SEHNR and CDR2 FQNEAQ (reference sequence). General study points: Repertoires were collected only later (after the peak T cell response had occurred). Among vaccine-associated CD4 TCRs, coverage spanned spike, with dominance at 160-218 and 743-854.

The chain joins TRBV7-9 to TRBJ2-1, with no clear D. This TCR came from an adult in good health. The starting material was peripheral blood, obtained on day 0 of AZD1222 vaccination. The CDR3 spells CASSLGTYNEQFF. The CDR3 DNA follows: TGTGCCAGCAGCTTAGGGACCTACAATGAGCAGTTCTTC.